Below, one T cell receptor beta chain is given with its context. Its antigen is unknown. This may arise from a read error, as a much more abundant clone is one base away. CDR1 and CDR2 (germline): MGHDK, SYGVNS. There are 11 residues in the CDR3. Trimming took off 8 bases at V and 2 bases at J, with 5 bases between the two ends. Using constant-segment primers, 5'RACE produced TCR alpha and TCR beta cDNA libraries carrying sample barcodes and UMIs. TCRdb independently ran MiXCR on the 5' RACE reads; one entry per CDR3 protein. The sample consists of 85,000 to 120,000 distinct CDR3 sequences, 15% to 20% of them appearing once. This specimen comes from a study of T-cell memory formation after mild COVID-19. Overall study findings and caveats: A second wave expanding day 15 to 37 was CD4+-biased; contracting clones were balanced. Clones which contracted sat mainly in CM and EM if CD4+, and in EMRA if CD8+.

This sequence joins TRBV25-1 and TRBJ2-3; no definite D call. The receptor comes from an adult woman who had mild COVID-19 (a few samples of this study predate the infection). Cell type and time point are not known. The specimen sequenced was PBMCs or a T cell subset sorted from them (not recorded which). CDR3 sequence reads: CASGLTDTQYF. DNA of the CDR3: TGTGCCAGCGGCCTCACAGATACGCAGTATTTT.